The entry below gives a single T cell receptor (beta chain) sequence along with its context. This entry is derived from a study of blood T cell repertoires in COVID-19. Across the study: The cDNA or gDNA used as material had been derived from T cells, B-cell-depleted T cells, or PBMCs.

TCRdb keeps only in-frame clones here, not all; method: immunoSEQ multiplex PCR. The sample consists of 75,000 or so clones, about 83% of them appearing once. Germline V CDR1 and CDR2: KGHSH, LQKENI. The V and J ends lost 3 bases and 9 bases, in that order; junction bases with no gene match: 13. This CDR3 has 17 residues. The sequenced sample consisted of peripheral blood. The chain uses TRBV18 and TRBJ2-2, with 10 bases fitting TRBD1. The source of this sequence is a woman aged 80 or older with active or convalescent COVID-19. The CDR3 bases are TGTGCCAGCTCACCCGACAGGGGGCGAGAGGTCAACAGGGAGCTGTTTTTT. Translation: CASSPDRGREVNRELFF.